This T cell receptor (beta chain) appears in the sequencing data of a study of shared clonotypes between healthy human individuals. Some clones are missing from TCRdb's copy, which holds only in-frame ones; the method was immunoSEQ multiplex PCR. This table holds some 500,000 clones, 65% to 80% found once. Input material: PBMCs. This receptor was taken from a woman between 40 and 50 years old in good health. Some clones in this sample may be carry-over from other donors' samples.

The CDR3 here is CASSPSGNTDTQYF. For the CDR3, the DNA is TGTGCCAGCAGCCCCAGCGGGAACACAGATACGCAGTATTTT. This rearrangement joins TRBV28 to TRBJ2-3; 7 nucleotides align to TRBD2. This CDR3 contains 14 residues. Germline-derived CDR1 and CDR2 are MDHEN and SYDVKM. Trimming cost V 6 bases and J 2 bases; bases outside gene matches: 5.